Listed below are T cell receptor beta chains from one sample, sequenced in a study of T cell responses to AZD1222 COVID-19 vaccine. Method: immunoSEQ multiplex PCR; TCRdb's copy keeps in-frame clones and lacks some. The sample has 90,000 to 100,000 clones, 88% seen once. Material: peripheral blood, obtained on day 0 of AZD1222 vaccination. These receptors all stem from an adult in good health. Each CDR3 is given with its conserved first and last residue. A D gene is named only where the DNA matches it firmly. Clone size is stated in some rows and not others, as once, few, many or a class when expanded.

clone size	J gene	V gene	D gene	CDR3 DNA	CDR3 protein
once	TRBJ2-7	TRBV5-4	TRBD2	TGTGCCAGCAGCTTGGACGTGGGGAACTTAGCGGGCGAGCAGTACTTC	CASSLDVGNLAGEQYF
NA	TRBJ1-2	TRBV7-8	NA	TGTGCCAGCAGCTTAGACTATGGGCAACGCTACACCTTC	CASSLDYGQRYTF
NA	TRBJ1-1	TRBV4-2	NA	TGTGCCAGCAGCCCCCACGAGGACACTGAAGCTTTCTTT	CASSPHEDTEAFF
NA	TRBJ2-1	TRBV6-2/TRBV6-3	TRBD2	TGTGCCAGCAGTTACTCCTCCACGCGGGAGTTGCATGAGCAGTTCTTC	CASSYSSTRELHEQFF
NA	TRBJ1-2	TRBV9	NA	TGTGCCAGCAGCGAACAGGGTTATGGCTACACCTTC	CASSEQGYGYTF
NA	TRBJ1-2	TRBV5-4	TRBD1	TGTGCCAGCAGCCTTCAAGCCGGGACAGGGGGCTATGGCTACACCTTC	CASSLQAGTGGYGYTF
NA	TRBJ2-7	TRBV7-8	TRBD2	TGTGCCAGCAGCTCAGGACTAGCGGGAGATCTCTACGAGCAGTACTTC	CASSSGLAGDLYEQYF
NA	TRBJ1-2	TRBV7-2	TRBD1	TGTGCCAGCAGCTTAGGGGACAGGGGGCGTAGAGGAGGCTACACCTTC	CASSLGDRGRRGGYTF
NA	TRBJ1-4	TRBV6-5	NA	TGTGCCAGCACGGCAAGACACACTAATGAAAAACTGTTTTTT	CASTARHTNEKLFF
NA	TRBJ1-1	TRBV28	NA	TGTGCCAGCGGGGCGGACATGAACACTGAAGCTTTCTTT	CASGADMNTEAFF
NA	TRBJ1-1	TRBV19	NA	TGTGCCAGTAGTATTTCATCGGGAATGAACACTGAAGCTTTCTTT	CASSISSGMNTEAFF
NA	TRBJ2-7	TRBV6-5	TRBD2	TGTGCCAGCAGTCCGTTAGCGGGAGGATCCGAGCAGTACTTC	CASSPLAGGSEQYF
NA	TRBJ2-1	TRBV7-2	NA	TGTGCCAGCAGCCTGAACGAGGGCGATGAGCAGTTCTTC	CASSLNEGDEQFF
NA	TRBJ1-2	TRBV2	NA	TGTGCCAGCAGAGAGAGGGGGAGAGGAGGCTACACCTTC	CASRERGRGGYTF
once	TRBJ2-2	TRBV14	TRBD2	TGTGCCAGCAGCCTATCCCGACTAGCGGGGGGCTCCGGGGAGCTGTTTTTT	CASSLSRLAGGSGELFF
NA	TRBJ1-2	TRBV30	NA	TGTGCCTGGAGTGCGGTCATAGAGGGTTCCTATGGCTACACCTTC	CAWSAVIEGSYGYTF
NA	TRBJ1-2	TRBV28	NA	TGTGCCAGCAGTTTTCAAAACTATGGCTACACCTTC	CASSFQNYGYTF
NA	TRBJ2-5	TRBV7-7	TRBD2	TGTGCTAGCAGCTTACCGGGAGGGCCCTTTGAGACCCAGTACTTC	CASSLPGGPFETQYF
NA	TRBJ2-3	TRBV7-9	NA	TGTGCCAGCAGCTTAGCCCCGGACGTTCATACGCAGTATTTT	CASSLAPDVHTQYF
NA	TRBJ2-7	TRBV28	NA	TGTGCCAGCAGTAGTTACGGGGAGCAACCCGAGCAGTACTTC	CASSSYGEQPEQYF
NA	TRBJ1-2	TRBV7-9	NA	TGTGACTCATCGGAGGCAGGGCCTAACTATGGCTACACCTTC	CDSSEAGPNYGYTF
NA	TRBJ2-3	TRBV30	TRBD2	TGTGCCCGCGGGACTAGCGGGAGTTTTGGAACAGATACGCAGTATTTT	CARGTSGSFGTDTQYF
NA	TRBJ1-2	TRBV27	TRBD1	TGTGCCAGCAGTCAGGGACAGGGGTTCGATGGCTACACCTTC	CASSQGQGFDGYTF
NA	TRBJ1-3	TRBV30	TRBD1	TGTGCCTGGCAGGACAGGACCTCTGGAAACACCATATATTTT	CAWQDRTSGNTIYF
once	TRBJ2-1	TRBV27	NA	TGTGCCAGCAGTTTAGGAGCGGCGTTCATATACAATGAGCAGTTCTTC	CASSLGAAFIYNEQFF
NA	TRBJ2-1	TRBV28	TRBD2	TGTGCCAGCAGTTCAGAGCGGGAGATTCGCAATGAGCAGTTCTTC	CASSSEREIRNEQFF
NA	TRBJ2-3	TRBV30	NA	TGTGCCTACAACACAGGGTGGGGCACAGATACGCAGTATTTT	CAYNTGWGTDTQYF
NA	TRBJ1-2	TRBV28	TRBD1	TGTGCCAGCACTCCAAACAGGGGAACTTATGGCTACACCTTC	CASTPNRGTYGYTF
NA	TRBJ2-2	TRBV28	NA	TGTGCCAGCAGTCACCTCGGACAAGACACCGGGGAGCTGTTTTTT	CASSHLGQDTGELFF
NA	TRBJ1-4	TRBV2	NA	TGTGCCAGCAGTGCCCAGAAGGGCCTCCTTGAAAAACTGTTTTTT	CASSAQKGLLEKLFF
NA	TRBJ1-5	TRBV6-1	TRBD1	TGTGCCAGCAGTGAATCCGGGACAGGATTCAATCAGCCCCAGCATTTT	CASSESGTGFNQPQHF
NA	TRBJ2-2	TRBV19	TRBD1	TGTGCCAGTACCCCGGGACAGAGGCTGTTTTTT	CASTPGQRLFF
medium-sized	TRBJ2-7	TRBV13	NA	TGTGCCAGTTCTAGGGGGAGGAGCTCCTACGAGCAGTACTTC	CASSRGRSSYEQYF
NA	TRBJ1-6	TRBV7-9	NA	TGTGCCAGCAGTCCGGGGGATTCACCCCTCCACTTT	CASSPGDSPLHF
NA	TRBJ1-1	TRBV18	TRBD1	TGTGCCAGCTCTAAAGACAGGGGCACTGAAGCTTTCTTT	CASSKDRGTEAFF
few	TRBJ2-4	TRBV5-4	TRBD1	TGTGCCAGCACTTATTTAGGACAGGGGGACTTGGAAAACATTCAGTACTTC	CASTYLGQGDLENIQYF
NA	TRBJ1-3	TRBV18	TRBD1	TGTGCCAGCTCATACGGACAGGGGAACGTTGGAAACACCATATATTTT	CASSYGQGNVGNTIYF
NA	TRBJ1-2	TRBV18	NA	TGTGCCAGCTCACCTGATAACTATGGCTACACCTTC	CASSPDNYGYTF
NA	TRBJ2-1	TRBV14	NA	TGTGCCAGCAGCCGAGACAGCGTAGGTGAGCAGTTCTTC	CASSRDSVGEQFF
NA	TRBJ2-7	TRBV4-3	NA	TGCGCCAGCAGCCAAGACAGGGGCTCCTACGAGCAGTACTTC	CASSQDRGSYEQYF
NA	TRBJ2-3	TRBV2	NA	TGTGCCAGCAGTGAAGAGGGACTGATAGAGGGGCGTTACACAGATACGCAGTATTTT	CASSEEGLIEGRYTDTQYF
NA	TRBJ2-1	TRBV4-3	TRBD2	TGCGCCAGCAGCCAAGTTCCGATTAGCGGGAGTTATAACAATGAGCAGTTCTTC	CASSQVPISGSYNNEQFF
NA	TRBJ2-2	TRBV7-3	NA	TGTGCCAGCAGCAGCCACCCGAACACCGGGGAGCTGTTTTTT	CASSSHPNTGELFF
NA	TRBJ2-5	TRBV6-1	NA	TGTGCCAGCAGTGAATCTAGGCTCCCAGGGGAGACCCAGTACTTC	CASSESRLPGETQYF
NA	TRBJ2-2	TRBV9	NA	TGTGCCAGCAGCGTAGCAGGGACGGTAACCGGGGAGCTGTTTTTT	CASSVAGTVTGELFF
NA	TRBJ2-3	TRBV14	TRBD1	TGTGCCAGCAGCCAAGCTACCCGGACAGGGGTCCCAGATACGCAGTATTTT	CASSQATRTGVPDTQYF
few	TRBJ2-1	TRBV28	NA	TGTGCCAGCACCGCATGGGGAATTAGGATAAATGAGCAGTTCTTC	CASTAWGIRINEQFF
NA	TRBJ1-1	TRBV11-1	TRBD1	TGTGCCAGCAGCTTAGCGAGGTGGGACAGGGCGAACACTGAAGCTTTCTTT	CASSLARWDRANTEAFF
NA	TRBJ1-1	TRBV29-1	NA	TGCAGCGTTGAAGTAGGGTTCCGAGGGTGGACTGAAGCTTTCTTT	CSVEVGFRGWTEAFF
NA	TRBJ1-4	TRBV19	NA	TGTGCCAGTAGCTTGGGCGGCAGGAATGAAAAACTGTTTTTT	CASSLGGRNEKLFF